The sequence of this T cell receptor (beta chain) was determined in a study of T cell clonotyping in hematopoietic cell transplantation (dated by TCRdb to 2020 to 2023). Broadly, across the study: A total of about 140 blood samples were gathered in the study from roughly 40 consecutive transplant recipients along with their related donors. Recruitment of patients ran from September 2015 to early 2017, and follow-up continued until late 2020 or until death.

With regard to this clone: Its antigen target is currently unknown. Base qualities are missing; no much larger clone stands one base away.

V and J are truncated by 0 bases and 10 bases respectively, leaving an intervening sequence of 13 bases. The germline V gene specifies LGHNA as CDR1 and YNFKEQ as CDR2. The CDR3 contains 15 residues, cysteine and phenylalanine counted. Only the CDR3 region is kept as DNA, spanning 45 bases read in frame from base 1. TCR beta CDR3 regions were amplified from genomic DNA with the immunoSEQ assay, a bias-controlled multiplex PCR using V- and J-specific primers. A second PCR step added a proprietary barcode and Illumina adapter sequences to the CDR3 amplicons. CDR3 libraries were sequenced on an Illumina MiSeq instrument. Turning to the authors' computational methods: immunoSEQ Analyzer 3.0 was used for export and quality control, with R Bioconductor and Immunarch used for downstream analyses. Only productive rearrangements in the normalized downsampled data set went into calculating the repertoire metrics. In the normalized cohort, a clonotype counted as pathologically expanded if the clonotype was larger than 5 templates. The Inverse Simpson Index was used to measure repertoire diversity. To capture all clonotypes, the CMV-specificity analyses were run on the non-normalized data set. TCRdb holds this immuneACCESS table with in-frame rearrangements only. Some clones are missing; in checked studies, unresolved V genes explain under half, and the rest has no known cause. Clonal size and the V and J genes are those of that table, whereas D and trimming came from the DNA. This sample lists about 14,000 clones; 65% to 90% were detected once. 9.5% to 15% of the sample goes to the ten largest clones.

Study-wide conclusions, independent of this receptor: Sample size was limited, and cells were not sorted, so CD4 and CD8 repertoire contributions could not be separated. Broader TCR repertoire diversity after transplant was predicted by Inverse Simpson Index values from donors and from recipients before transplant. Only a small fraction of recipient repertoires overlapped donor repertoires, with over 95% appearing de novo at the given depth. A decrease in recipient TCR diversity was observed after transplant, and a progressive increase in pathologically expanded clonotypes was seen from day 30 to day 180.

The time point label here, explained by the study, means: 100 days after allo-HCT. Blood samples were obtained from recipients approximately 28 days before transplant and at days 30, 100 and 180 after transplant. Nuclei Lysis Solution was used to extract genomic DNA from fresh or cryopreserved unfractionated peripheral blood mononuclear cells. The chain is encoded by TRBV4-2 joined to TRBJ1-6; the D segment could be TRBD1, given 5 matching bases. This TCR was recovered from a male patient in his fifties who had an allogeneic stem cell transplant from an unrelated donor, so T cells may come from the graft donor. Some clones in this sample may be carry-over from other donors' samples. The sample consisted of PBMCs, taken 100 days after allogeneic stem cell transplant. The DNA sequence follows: TGTGCCAGCAGCCAAGATGGCGCCAGACAGTCACCCCTCCACTTT. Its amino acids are CASSQDGARQSPLHF.